These 26 T cell receptor beta chains share one sample of origin, sequenced in a study of blood T cell repertoires in COVID-19. Generated by immunoSEQ multiplex PCR, the TCRdb table keeps only in-frame clones and is missing some. The table has approximately 140,000 clones, 86% seen once. Sequenced material: peripheral blood. Receptor source: a man aged 65 to 79 with acute or convalescent COVID-19.

This clone was found once. The DNA of the CDR3 is TGCGCCAGCAGCTTGCTGGGACTAGCAACAGAGACCCAGTACTTC. Its translation is CASSLLGLATETQYF. The V gene is TRBV5-1, the J gene TRBJ2-5; 9 nucleotides match TRBD2. CDR1 SGHRS and CDR2 YFSETQ come from the germline V gene. This CDR3 has 15 residues. The V and J ends lost 1 base and 4 bases, in that order; junction bases with no gene match: 5.

V and J are TRBV28 and TRBJ1-1; D is ambiguous. There are 14 residues in the CDR3. Germline V gene lookup returns CDR1 MDHEN and CDR2 SYDVKM. Trimming left V 5 bases short and J 2 bases short, with 12 bases between. CDR3 DNA sequence: TGTGCCAGCAGTCCAGGCAGCCCAAACACTGAAGCTTTCTTT. This translates into CASSPGSPNTEAFF.

This clone was detected only a few times. The chain is built from TRBV5-1 and TRBJ2-1; a possible D gene is TRBD2 (5 bases). Germline loops: CDR1 SGHRS, CDR2 YFSETQ. V gave up 2 bases and J gave up 2 bases, with 14 bases separating them. CDR3 length equals 16 residues. The CDR3 loop reads CASSLATSVTYNEQFF. Here the CDR3 DNA reads TGCGCCAGCAGCTTAGCTACTAGTGTCACCTACAATGAGCAGTTCTTC. Full variable domain (outside the CDR3, taken from reference TRBV5-1 and TRBJ2-1): KAGVTQTPRYLIKTRGQQVTLSCSPISGHRSVSWYQQTPGQGLQFLFEYFSETQRNKGNFPGRFSGRQFSNSRSEMNVSTLELGDSALYLCASSLATSVTYNEQFFGPGTRLTVL.

The rearrangement joins TRBV7-9 to TRBJ2-7; 11 nucleotides match TRBD1. Germline trimming cut 0 bases from V and 3 bases from J; bases unmatched to any gene: 1. The CDR3 sequence is 15 residues long. Germline values: CDR1 SEHNR, CDR2 FQNEAQ (reference sequence). For the CDR3, the DNA is TGTGCCAGCAGCTTAGCCGGGACAGGGGGCTACGAGCAGTACTTC. Translated: CASSLAGTGGYEQYF.

This chain uses TRBV28 with TRBJ1-5, with 10 bases matching TRBD1. The CDR3 has 14 residues. V lost 10 bases, J lost 5 bases, and 8 bases stayed unmatched. CDR1 is MDHEN and CDR2 is SYDVKM in the germline V gene. CDR3 sequence (DNA): TGTGCCATCGCCCCGGGACAGGGGTATCAGCCCCAGCATTTT. Protein sequence: CAIAPGQGYQPQHF.

CDR3 amino acids: CASSDRSPGDRRQYGYTF. The CDR3 nucleotides are TGTGCCAGCAGTGATCGTAGTCCCGGGGACAGACGTCAATATGGCTACACCTTC. The rearrangement links TRBV6-4 to TRBJ1-2, with 7 bases matching TRBD1. Germline values: CDR1 MRHNA, CDR2 SNTAGT. V shed 3 bases, J shed 5 bases, and the junction held 18 bases outside the gene matches. The CDR3 runs 18 residues.

The V call is TRBV11-2, the J call TRBJ2-2; 15 nucleotides align to TRBD2. The germline V gene has CDR1 SGHAT and CDR2 FQNNGV. V shed 5 bases and J 6 bases; nucleotides not matched to a gene: 10. CDR3 size: 18 residues. The CDR3 sequence: CASSTPGTSGRLAGELFF. CDR3 bases: TGTGCCAGCAGCACCCCCGGGACTAGCGGGAGGTTGGCCGGGGAGCTGTTTTTT.

The chain links TRBV19 to TRBJ1-4; D is unresolved. CDR3 size: 14 residues. Trimming removed 2 bases at V and 2 bases at J, with 6 bases between. The germline V gene encodes CDR1 LNHDA and CDR2 SQIVND (reference sequence). CDR3 sequence (DNA): TGTGCCAGTAGTATATCCACTACTAATGAAAAACTGTTTTTT. Its protein product is CASSISTTNEKLFF.

This clone was seen once. V usage is TRBV5-1 and J usage is TRBJ2-2; D remains unclear. There are 12 residues in the CDR3. V was cut by 0 bases and J by 7 bases, with 4 bases left in between. CDR1 and CDR2 from the germline V gene are SGHRS and YFSETQ. CDR3 sequence reads: CASSLVGGELFF. CDR3 nucleotides: TGCGCCAGCAGCTTGGTCGGCGGGGAGCTGTTTTTT.

V gene TRBV6-2 or TRBV6-3 combines with J gene TRBJ2-2; D remains unclear. The CDR3 totals 14 residues. CDR1 is MNHEY, CDR2 SVGEGT, per germline. Trimming took off 6 bases at V and 3 bases at J, with 11 bases between the two ends. CDR3 nucleotide sequence: TGTGCCAGCAGCCCTGGTCGGGACACCGGGGAGCTGTTTTTT. Amino acid sequence: CASSPGRDTGELFF.

As DNA, the CDR3 is TGTGCCATACTACGGGAGGTCGGCACAGATACGCAGTATTTT. It translates to CAILREVGTDTQYF. The genes are TRBV28 and TRBJ2-3; 7 bases are a match to TRBD2. The junction had 8 bases not matched to a gene; V was cut back by 10 bases and J by 1 base. The CDR3 spans 14 residues. The V gene's germline CDR1 is MDHEN and CDR2 SYDVKM. Drawing the rest from reference TRBV28 and TRBJ2-3, the complete variable domain is DVKVTQSSRYLVKRTGEKVFLECVQDMDHENMFWYRQDPGLGLRLIYFSYDVKMKEKGDIPEGYSVSREKKERFSLILESASTNQTSMYLCAILREVGTDTQYFGPGTRLTVL.

The CDR3 DNA is TGTGCCAGCAGTCAGACAGGGGCGGACACTGAAGCTTTCTTT. Its translation is CASSQTGADTEAFF. The genes are TRBV3-1 (or the pseudogene TRBV3-2) and TRBJ1-1; 8 bases fit TRBD1. Per germline, CDR1 LGHDT and CDR2 YNNKEL (reference sequence). The CDR3 runs 14 residues. Trimming at V came to 6 bases and at J to 3 bases, leaving 6 bases not matched to a gene.

The chain is built from TRBV5-4 and TRBJ2-7; 10 bases agree with TRBD2. Germline CDR1 SGHNT, CDR2 YYREEE (reference sequence). Trimming removed 2 bases from V and 1 base from J; junction bases left unmatched: 3. The CDR3 loop spans 15 amino acids. The CDR3: CASSFLAGESYEQYF. CDR3 sequence (DNA): TGTGCCAGCAGCTTCCTAGCGGGAGAATCCTACGAGCAGTACTTC.

This clone was seen just once. The rearrangement uses TRBV19 and TRBJ2-3, with D hard to call. Germline CDR1 LNHDA, CDR2 SQIVND (reference sequence). The CDR3 length is 14 residues. Trimming pared 8 bases from V and 6 bases from J, leaving 18 bases between. CDR3 bases: TGTGCCAGTTCCCCGCTCCTCCCCAGGGATACGCAGTATTTT. Translation gives CASSPLLPRDTQYF.

In its sample, this clone was seen once. The chain couples TRBV28 to TRBJ1-2, with 9 positions matching TRBD1. V was pared by 5 bases and J by 4 bases, with 5 bases of the junction left unmatched. Germline assignment: CDR1 MDHEN and CDR2 SYDVKM. The CDR3 contains 14 residues. Here the CDR3 DNA reads TGTGCCAGCAGTGCTACAGGGGGCGCCTATGGCTACACCTTC. This translates into CASSATGGAYGYTF.

V gene TRBV19 combines with J gene TRBJ2-2; D is uncertain. Trimming cost V 4 bases and J 3 bases, with 9 bases left between them. In germline, CDR1 is LNHDA, CDR2 SQIVND (reference sequence). The CDR3 is 14 amino acids. The CDR3 region has the DNA TGTGCCAGTAGTACCCAGTCCTACACCGGGGAGCTGTTTTTT. Translated: CASSTQSYTGELFF.

The chain joins TRBV7-9 to TRBJ2-1; TRBD2 aligns across 12 bases. The V and J ends lost 5 bases and 5 bases, in that order; junction bases with no gene match: 13. The V gene's germline CDR1 is SEHNR and CDR2 FQNEAQ (reference sequence). The CDR3 totals 18 residues. CDR3 sequence reads: CASSPTTSGSNWDNEQFF. The CDR3 nucleotides read TGTGCCAGCAGCCCTACGACTAGCGGGAGTAATTGGGACAATGAGCAGTTCTTC. Filled out from reference TRBV7-9 and TRBJ2-1, the complete variable domain reads DTGVSQNPRHKITKRGQNVTFRCDPISEHNRLYWYRQTLGQGPEFLTYFQNEAQLEKSRLLSDRFSAERPKGSFSTLEIQRTEQGDSAMYLCASSPTTSGSNWDNEQFFGPGTRLTVL.

In DNA form, the CDR3 reads TGTGCCAGTTATAACGGGGGGGAGCAGTACTTC. This translates into CASYNGGEQYF. The chain uses TRBV19 and TRBJ2-7; TRBD2 matches 7 bases. CDR1 is LNHDA and CDR2 is SQIVND in the germline V gene (reference sequence). The CDR3 sequence is 11 residues long. Trimming cost V 8 bases and J 7 bases; bases outside gene matches: 5. The full variable domain, its missing parts supplied by reference TRBV19 and TRBJ2-7, is DGGITQSPKYLFRKEGQNVTLSCEQNLNHDAMYWYRQDPGQGLRLIYYSQIVNDFQKGDIAEGYSVSREKKESFPLTVTSAQKNPTAFYLCASYNGGEQYFGPGTRLTVT.

This chain connects TRBV10-1 to TRBJ2-6, with D tentatively TRBD1 (6 bases). The germline V and J ends were trimmed by 0 bases and 0 bases, with 12 bases remaining between them. The CDR3 extends over 18 amino acids. Germline assignment: CDR1 WNHNN and CDR2 SYGVQD (reference sequence). In nucleotides, the CDR3 is TGCGCCAGCAGTGAGTCGAGGGACATACACTCTGGGGCCAACGTCCTGACTTTC. It codes for CASSESRDIHSGANVLTF.

CDR3 bases: TGTGCCAGCAGTAGAAAGCCGAACACTGAAGCTTTCTTT. Its protein is CASSRKPNTEAFF. This sequence joins TRBV27 and TRBJ1-1; no definite D call. The V gene lost 5 bases and the J gene lost 1 base, with 8 bases spanning the gap. The germline gives CDR1 MNHEY, CDR2 SMNVEV (reference sequence). The CDR3 consists of 13 residues.

V is TRBV7-2 and J is TRBJ1-5; D is unclear. CDR3 length: 17 residues. V was trimmed by 3 bases and J by 5 bases, leaving 20 bases between them. Germline V gene sequence: CDR1 SGHTA, CDR2 FQGNSA. The CDR3 loop reads CASSLLPPFASYQPQHF. In DNA form, the CDR3 reads TGTGCCAGCAGCTTGCTACCACCTTTCGCGTCCTATCAGCCCCAGCATTTT.

The chain joins TRBV7-3 to TRBJ2-1; tentative D call: TRBD2 (5 bases). The ends were cut back, 1 base at V and 2 bases at J, with 12 bases in the middle. CDR3 length equals 16 residues. CDR1 is SGHTA and CDR2 is FQGTGA in the germline V gene. The CDR3: CASSLRGQPPYNEQFF. The CDR3 DNA is TGTGCCAGCAGCTTAAGAGGGCAGCCGCCCTACAATGAGCAGTTCTTC.

The chain joins TRBV28 to TRBJ2-2; D might be TRBD1 (5 bases). The germline V and J ends were trimmed by 8 bases and 3 bases, with 10 bases remaining between them. The CDR3 is 13 amino acids. Germline lookup yields CDR1 MDHEN and CDR2 SYDVKM. CDR3 in amino acids: CASVKGHTGELFF. CDR3 in DNA: TGTGCCAGCGTCAAGGGGCACACCGGGGAGCTGTTTTTT.

This chain uses TRBV5-1 with TRBJ2-7, with D perhaps matching TRBD2 (6 bases). Trimming shortened V by 0 bases and J by 2 bases, and 21 bases separated the two germline ends. Germline loops: CDR1 SGHRS, CDR2 YFSETQ. The CDR3 has 18 amino acids. CDR3 sequence (DNA): TGCGCCAGCAGCTTGGGGGCCACCGGGACTGCAGCAACCTACGAGCAGTACTTC. As protein: CASSLGATGTAATYEQYF.

The genes are TRBV28 and TRBJ2-1; possibly TRBD2 for D (6 bases). V was clipped by 6 bases and J by 0 bases, with 12 bases between them. Germline values: CDR1 MDHEN, CDR2 SYDVKM. The CDR3 covers 15 residues. The CDR3: CASRRRGSSYNEQFF. The CDR3 DNA reads as TGTGCCAGCAGACGTCGGGGGAGCTCCTACAATGAGCAGTTCTTC.

This chain connects TRBV28 to TRBJ2-7; TRBD2 matches 8 bases. Germline values: CDR1 MDHEN, CDR2 SYDVKM. Trimming removed 6 bases from V and 4 bases from J; junction bases left unmatched: 8. This CDR3 contains 14 residues. CDR3 sequence: CASRGPGGPYEQYF. CDR3 nucleotide sequence: TGTGCCAGCAGAGGCCCGGGAGGGCCTTACGAGCAGTACTTC.